The rows below give T cell receptor beta chains drawn from one sample of a study of vaccination effects on CD4 cells after COVID-19. Profiled with immunoSEQ multiplex PCR; TCRdb holds only in-frame clones, not every one. The table includes some 29,000 clones, roughly 60% detected once. Which antigens these TCRs recognize remains unknown. The sample in question was CD4+ T cells from PBMCs cultured with SARS-CoV-2 spike peptides, obtained after COVID-19 vaccination. These receptors came from a human donor who received a COVID-19 vaccine. Each CDR3 is given with its conserved first and last residue. D genes are given only for firm matches. Some rows have no size entry. The others give once, few or many, or a class for an expanded clone.

TRBV7-9	.	TRBJ2-7	.	CASSVGPEGREQYF	TGTGCCAGCAGCGTGGGACCGGAAGGTCGCGAGCAGTACTTC
TRBV18	TRBD1	TRBJ1-6	few	CASTGQHLENSPLHF	TGTGCCAGCACGGGACAGCATTTAGAGAATTCACCCCTCCACTTT
TRBV4-1	TRBD1	TRBJ1-3	.	CASSRQGLVLAGNTIYF	TGCGCCAGCAGCAGACAGGGATTAGTTCTTGCTGGAAACACCATATATTTT
TRBV11-2	.	TRBJ2-6	.	CASSYMGLGANVLTF	TGTGCCAGCAGCTACATGGGACTTGGGGCCAACGTCCTGACTTTC
TRBV7-9	.	TRBJ2-3	.	CASSLGGHFTDTQYF	TGTGCCAGCAGCTTAGGGGGACATTTCACAGATACGCAGTATTTT
TRBV2	.	TRBJ1-3	.	CASSEGTVYSGNTIYF	TGTGCCAGCAGTGAAGGGACAGTCTACTCTGGAAACACCATATATTTT
TRBV19	TRBD1	TRBJ1-5	few	CASSTQPTGGNQPQHF	TGTGCCAGTAGTACCCAACCGACAGGGGGCAATCAGCCCCAGCATTTT
TRBV5-4	.	TRBJ2-2	few	CASSLAGITGELFF	TGTGCCAGCAGCTTGGCAGGGATCACCGGGGAGCTGTTTTTT
TRBV5-6	TRBD1	TRBJ1-2	.	CASSLGTGNFGYTF	TGTGCCAGCAGCCTTGGGACAGGGAATTTTGGCTACACCTTC
TRBV6-5	.	TRBJ2-2	.	CASRGHQEGTGELFF	TGTGCCAGCAGGGGACACCAGGAGGGGACCGGGGAGCTGTTTTTT
TRBV4-1	.	TRBJ2-7	.	CASSQAQTSFHEQYF	TGCGCCAGCAGCCAAGCCCAGACTAGTTTCCACGAGCAGTACTTC
TRBV9	.	TRBJ1-4	.	CASSVGSLANEKLFF	TGTGCCAGCAGCGTAGGGTCGCTGGCTAATGAAAAACTGTTTTTT
TRBV9	.	TRBJ2-2	.	CASSVDSGPGELFF	TGTGCCAGCAGCGTAGATTCGGGGCCCGGGGAGCTGTTTTTT
TRBV11-2	.	TRBJ1-5	.	CASSRGGSQPQHF	TGTGCCAGCAGCCGAGGGGGGAGCCAGCCCCAGCATTTT
TRBV9	TRBD2	TRBJ2-1	.	CASSVGGLAGSNEQFF	TGTGCCAGCAGCGTAGGGGGACTAGCGGGGTCCAATGAGCAGTTCTTC
TRBV10-2	TRBD1	TRBJ2-1	.	CASNMGQGTYNEQFF	TGCGCCAGCAACATGGGACAGGGGACCTACAATGAGCAGTTCTTC
TRBV18	.	TRBJ2-3	.	CASSPPIRTDTQYF	TGTGCCAGCTCACCACCGATCCGCACAGATACGCAGTATTTT
TRBV29-1	.	TRBJ1-3	.	CSVGTGGNTIYF	TGCAGCGTTGGGACTGGAGGAAACACCATATATTTT
TRBV19	TRBD1	TRBJ1-2	.	CASRGGPNYGYTF	TGTGCCAGTAGAGGGGGCCCCAACTATGGCTACACCTTC
TRBV21-1	.	TRBJ2-3	once	CASSERGRGTDTQYF	TGTGCCAGCAGCGAACGGGGGCGCGGCACAGATACGCAGTATTTT
TRBV3-1/TRBV3-2	.	TRBJ2-1	few	CASSTRTPLYNEQFF	TGTGCCAGCAGCACCCGGACACCCCTTTACAATGAGCAGTTCTTC
TRBV27	.	TRBJ1-4	.	CASSSGLTNEKLFF	TGTGCCAGCAGTTCAGGGTTGACTAATGAAAAACTGTTTTTT
TRBV30	.	TRBJ2-5	.	CAWSQGGETQYF	TGTGCCTGGAGTCAGGGTGGTGAGACCCAGTACTTC
TRBV29-1	.	TRBJ2-6	once	CSVRTIGANVLTF	TGCAGCGTGAGGACCATTGGGGCCAACGTCCTGACTTTC
TRBV3-1/TRBV3-2	TRBD1	TRBJ1-6	few	CASSQHTGEPLHF	TGTGCCAGCAGCCAACACACAGGGGAACCCCTCCACTTT
TRBV11-3	.	TRBJ2-7	.	CASSLRLGSSYEQYF	TGTGCCAGCAGCTTAAGGCTGGGGAGCTCCTACGAGCAGTACTTC
TRBV28	TRBD1	TRBJ1-5	.	CASSLSGGDSGIQPQHF	TGTGCCAGCAGTTTATCAGGGGGCGATTCTGGGATTCAGCCCCAGCATTTT
TRBV10-1	.	TRBJ2-3	few	CASSVEGTDTQYF	TGCGCCAGCAGTGTCGAGGGGACAGATACGCAGTATTTT
TRBV4-2	.	TRBJ1-2	.	CASSPGGGTSGGYTF	TGTGCCAGCAGCCCAGGAGGCGGGACCTCTGGTGGCTACACCTTC
TRBV6-1	TRBD1	TRBJ1-1	.	CASSEIQGVRTEAFF	TGTGCCAGCAGTGAGATACAGGGGGTAAGGACTGAAGCTTTCTTT
TRBV11-2	TRBD2	TRBJ2-1	.	CASLGASGRAGYRFF	TGTGCCAGCTTAGGGGCTAGCGGGAGGGCAGGTTACCGGTTCTTC
TRBV6-1	.	TRBJ2-3	.	CASSEGRGTDTQYF	TGTGCCAGCAGTGAGGGCAGGGGAACAGATACGCAGTATTTT
TRBV5-1	TRBD2	TRBJ2-5	.	CASSLAGTRETQYF	TGCGCCAGCAGCTTGGCAGGGACTAGAGAGACCCAGTACTTC
TRBV18	TRBD2	TRBJ2-3	medium-sized	CASSPGREATDTQYF	TGTGCCAGCTCACCAGGGAGGGAAGCTACAGATACGCAGTATTTT
TRBV2	TRBD2	TRBJ2-7	.	CASSQTSGRLYEQYF	TGTGCCAGCAGTCAGACTAGCGGGAGGCTCTACGAGCAGTACTTC
TRBV6-4	TRBD2	TRBJ2-1	.	CASRRGELADNEQFF	TGTGCCAGCAGGAGGGGGGAACTAGCGGATAATGAGCAGTTCTTC
TRBV4-1	TRBD1	TRBJ2-1	.	CASRHPGGSYNEQFF	TGCGCCAGCCGACATCCAGGGGGCTCCTACAATGAGCAGTTCTTC
TRBV4-1	.	TRBJ1-2	.	CASSQVGSKIRGYTF	TGCGCCAGCAGCCAAGTCGGCTCAAAGATTCGGGGCTACACCTTC
TRBV12-3/TRBV12-4	.	TRBJ2-1	.	CASLGRRNEQFF	TGTGCCTCCCTGGGCCGCCGCAATGAGCAGTTCTTC
TRBV10-2	TRBD2	TRBJ2-1	few	CASSESGASGTLLNEQFF	TGCGCCAGCAGTGAGTCGGGGGCTAGCGGGACACTATTGAATGAGCAGTTCTTC
TRBV3-1/TRBV3-2	TRBD2	TRBJ2-5	once	CASSHILAGGGETQYF	TGTGCCAGCAGCCACATACTAGCGGGGGGAGGGGAGACCCAGTACTTC
TRBV4-1	.	TRBJ1-1	once	CASSQPTQGLGTEAFF	TGCGCCAGCAGCCAACCGACACAGGGCCTGGGGACTGAAGCTTTCTTT
TRBV5-1	.	TRBJ2-5	.	CASSQLSAHGGTQYF	TGCGCCAGCAGCCAGCTAAGTGCCCATGGGGGGACCCAGTACTTC
TRBV29-1	.	TRBJ1-1	.	CSVVRTPNTEAFF	TGCAGCGTTGTTAGGACACCGAACACTGAAGCTTTCTTT
TRBV11-2	.	TRBJ2-3	.	CASSLAHGDTQYF	TGTGCCAGCAGCTTAGCCCACGGAGATACGCAGTATTTT
TRBV15	TRBD2	TRBJ2-1	.	CATSRRLAAYNEQFF	TGTGCCACCAGCAGACGTCTAGCGGCTTACAATGAGCAGTTCTTC
TRBV11-3	TRBD2	TRBJ2-3	.	CASSPSGSLDTQYF	TGTGCCAGCAGTCCCAGCGGGAGTTTAGATACGCAGTATTTT